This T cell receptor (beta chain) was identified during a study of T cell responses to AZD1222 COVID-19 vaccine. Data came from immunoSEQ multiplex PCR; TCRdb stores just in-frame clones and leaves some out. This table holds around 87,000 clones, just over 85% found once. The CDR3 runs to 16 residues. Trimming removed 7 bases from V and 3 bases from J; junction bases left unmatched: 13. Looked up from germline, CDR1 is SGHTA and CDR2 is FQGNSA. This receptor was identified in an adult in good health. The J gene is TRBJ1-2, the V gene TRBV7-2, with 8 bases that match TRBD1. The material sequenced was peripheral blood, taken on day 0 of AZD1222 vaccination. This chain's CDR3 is CASTTRKQGEYYGYTF. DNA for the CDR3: TGTGCCAGCACCACTCGGAAACAGGGGGAATACTATGGCTACACCTTC.